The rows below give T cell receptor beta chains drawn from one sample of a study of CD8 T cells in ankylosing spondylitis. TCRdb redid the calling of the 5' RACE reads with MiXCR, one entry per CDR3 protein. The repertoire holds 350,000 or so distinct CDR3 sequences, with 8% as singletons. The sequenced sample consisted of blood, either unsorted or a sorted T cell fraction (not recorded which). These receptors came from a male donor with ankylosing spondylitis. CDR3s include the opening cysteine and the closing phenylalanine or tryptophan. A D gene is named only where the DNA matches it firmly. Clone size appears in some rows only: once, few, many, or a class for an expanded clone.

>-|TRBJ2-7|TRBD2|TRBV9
TGTGCCAGCAGCGTAGATGTAGCGGGAGCCTACGAGCAGTACTTC
CASSVDVAGAYEQYF
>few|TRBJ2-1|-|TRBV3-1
TGTGCCAGCAGCCAATTTATCTATATGGGGGATGAGCAGTTCTTC
CASSQFIYMGDEQFF
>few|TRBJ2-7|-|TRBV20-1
TGCAGTGCTAGATTCAGGGGGGAGAGCGAGCAGTACTTC
CSARFRGESEQYF
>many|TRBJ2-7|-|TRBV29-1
TGCAGCGTCGTGGACATTGGGCAGTACTTC
CSVVDIGQYF
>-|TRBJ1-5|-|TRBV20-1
TGCAGTGCCTATGGAAGAGGAGACATCGGGGGTCAGCCCCAGCATTTT
CSAYGRGDIGGQPQHF
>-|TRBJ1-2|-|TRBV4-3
TGCGCCAGCAGCCAATCACAGGGCCGCGGCTACACCTTC
CASSQSQGRGYTF
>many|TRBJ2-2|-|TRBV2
TGTGCCAGCAGTGGCAGGGCATCCGGGGAGCTGTTTTTT
CASSGRASGELFF
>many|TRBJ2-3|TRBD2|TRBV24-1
TGTGCCACCAGTGATTCTGGGAGGGCCTCGACAGATACGCAGTATTTT
CATSDSGRASTDTQYF
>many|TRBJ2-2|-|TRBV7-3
TGTGCCAGCAGCTTATGGGGGGCGAGCACCGGGGAGCTGTTTTTT
CASSLWGASTGELFF
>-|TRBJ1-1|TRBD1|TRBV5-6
TGTGCCAGCAGCCTTAGGACAGGGAGGACTGAAGCTTTCTTT
CASSLRTGRTEAFF
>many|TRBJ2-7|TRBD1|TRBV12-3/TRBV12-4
TGTGCCAGCAGGCCGGGACAGGCGTCCTACGAGCAGTACTTC
CASRPGQASYEQYF
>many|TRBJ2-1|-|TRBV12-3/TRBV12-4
TGTGCCAGCAGTTCAGGAAAGAACAATGAGCAGTTCTTC
CASSSGKNNEQFF
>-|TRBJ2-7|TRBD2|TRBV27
TGTGCCAGCAGTTCCCGACTAGCGGGTATCGGTGAATGGTACGAGCAGTACTTC
CASSSRLAGIGEWYEQYF
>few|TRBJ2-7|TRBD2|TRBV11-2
TGTGCCAGCAGCTTAGTTCGGACTAGCGGGACTCAGCCTAGCTCCTACGAGCAGTACTTC
CASSLVRTSGTQPSSYEQYF
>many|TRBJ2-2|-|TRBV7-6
TGTGCCAGCAGCTTAGATCGCCTGAACACCGGGGAGCTGTTTTTT
CASSLDRLNTGELFF
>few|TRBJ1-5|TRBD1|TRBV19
TGTGCCAGTAGGACTCAGGGGGCTCAGCCCCAGCATTTT
CASRTQGAQPQHF
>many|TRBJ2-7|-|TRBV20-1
TGCAGTGCTAGTAATTCCCACCACCCCACCTACGAGCAGTACTTC
CSASNSHHPTYEQYF
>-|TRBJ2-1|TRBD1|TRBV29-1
TGCAGCGTAGGGACAGGGGGCGGTGGCAATGAGCAGTTCTTC
CSVGTGGGGNEQFF
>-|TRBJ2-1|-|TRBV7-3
TGTGCCAGCAGCTCCAGGGGTTATACGTCCGATGAGCAGTTCTTC
CASSSRGYTSDEQFF
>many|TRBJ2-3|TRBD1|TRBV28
TGTGCCAGCAGTTATTCCCGACAGGGGCCTTCTTACCTCACAGATACGCAGTATTTT
CASSYSRQGPSYLTDTQYF
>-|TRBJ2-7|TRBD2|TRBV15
TGTGCCACCACCCTGGGACTAGACACCTACGAGCAGTACTTC
CATTLGLDTYEQYF
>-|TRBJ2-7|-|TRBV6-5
TGTGCCAGCAGCCGCAACCCCTACGAGCAGTACTTC
CASSRNPYEQYF
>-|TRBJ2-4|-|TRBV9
TGTGCCAGCAGCGTAGCAGGGTCTGACATTCAGTACTTC
CASSVAGSDIQYF
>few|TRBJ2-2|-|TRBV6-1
TGTGCCAGCAGTCCCCTATGGGGGGGCGGGAGAAACACCGGGGAGCTGTTTTTT
CASSPLWGGGRNTGELFF
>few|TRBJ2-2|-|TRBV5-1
TGCGCCAGCAGCTGGTCCAGTAGTCGTGACACCGGGGAGCTGTTTTTT
CASSWSSSRDTGELFF
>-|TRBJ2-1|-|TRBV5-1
TGCGCCAGCTTGGGCGCCTTAGATGAGCAGTTCTTC
CASLGALDEQFF